The T cell receptor beta chain under discussion was sequenced for a study of cytomegalovirus exposure and HLA in healthy donors. Whole-study results and caveats: A cluster of highly shared sequence variants was likely a sequencing artifact. HLA restriction was apparent for most CMV-associated TCR beta chains in a later analysis.

Germline CDR1 and CDR2: LNHDA and SQIVND (reference sequence). The ends lost 1 base at V and 4 bases at J; junction bases unmatched: 9. The CDR3 extends over 17 amino acids. For this clone: Antigen: not known.

In the PCR, 60 Vbeta and 13 Jbeta primers were used. Sequenced by immunoSEQ multiplex PCR; TCRdb stores in-frame clones only, minus some. The data show fewer than 200,000 clones, with approximately 81% seen just once and less than 2.5% held by the top ten. This clonotype was obtained from a man between 18 and 35 years old in good health and CMV-seropositive. The sequenced sample was PBMCs. V gene TRBV19 combines with J gene TRBJ2-5, with 10 bases lining up with TRBD2. The CDR3 loop is CASSIAPPGLAIETQYF. Written as DNA, the CDR3 is TGTGCCAGTAGTATAGCCCCGCCGGGACTAGCGATAGAGACCCAGTACTTC.